Following are 26 T cell receptor beta chains from one sample sequenced in a study of naive and memory T cell subsets. Two oligonucleotides, mixed equimolar, formed the beta constant-region primer covering TRBC1 and TRBC2. Ligated cDNA was amplified by four rounds of PCR with nested alpha and beta constant-region primers and SP2. A single record per CDR3 protein comes from TCRdb applying MiXCR to the UMI-ligation and nested PCR reads. The sample includes about 82,000 distinct CDR3 sequences, over 8.5% seen only once; the top ten take 1.2%. Material: naive CD8+ T cells from blood. The receptors derive from a human donor in good health.

This clonotype was counted between two and nine times. This chain joins TRBV3-1 and TRBJ2-1; the match to TRBD1 covers 7 bases. CDR3 size: 14 residues. The V and J ends lost 1 base and 7 bases, in that order; junction bases with no gene match: 4. Germline CDR1 LGHDT, CDR2 YNNKEL (reference sequence). CDR3 region: CASSQVAGGNEQFF. The CDR3 bases are TGTGCCAGCAGCCAAGTTGCAGGGGGAAATGAGCAGTTCTTC.

This clonotype has at least ten counts. The rearrangement joins TRBV24-1 to TRBJ1-1; TRBD1 is a possible D gene (6 bases). The V gene lost 10 bases and the J gene lost 4 bases, with 15 bases spanning the gap. The germline gives CDR1 KGHDR, CDR2 SFDVKD. The CDR3 contains 13 residues. The DNA for the CDR3 is TGTGCCACAGATACAGGGTCGGGCACTGAAGCTTTCTTT. Its protein product is CATDTGSGTEAFF.

In regard to this clonotype: Its ends do not fully match the called genes, so a read error is possible. V is TRBV11-1 and J is TRBJ2-7; D might be TRBD2 (5 bases). Germline V CDR1 and CDR2: SGHAT, FQDESV (reference sequence). This CDR3 spans 14 amino acids. CDR3 nucleotides: TGTACCAGCAGCTTAAATGGCCGGCGGGACGAGCAGTACTTC. Its protein is CTSSLNGRRDEQYF.

The V call is TRBV5-1, the J call TRBJ1-5; TRBD1 aligns across 7 bases. Germline V lookup: CDR1 SGHRS, CDR2 YFSETQ. V shed 3 bases and J 4 bases; nucleotides not matched to a gene: 4. The CDR3 runs to 14 residues. CDR3 loop: CASSSGQANQPQHF. CDR3 in DNA: TGCGCCAGCAGCTCTGGACAGGCTAATCAGCCCCAGCATTTT.

This clonotype was seen at least ten times. The rearrangement uses TRBV15 and TRBJ2-3; 13 bases align to TRBD2. V lost 5 bases, J lost 1 base, and 6 bases stayed unmatched. The CDR3 is made up of 17 amino acids. Looked up from germline, CDR1 is LNHNV and CDR2 is YYDKDF (reference sequence). CDR3 amino acids: CATSVPGLAGRTDTQYF. CDR3 nucleotides: TGTGCCACCAGCGTACCGGGACTAGCGGGACGCACAGATACGCAGTATTTT.

This clonotype was counted at least ten times. The J gene is TRBJ2-1, the V gene TRBV21-1; the table's TRBD2 call for D was not verified on the DNA. TRBV21-1 is reported as a pseudogene. The CDR3 covers 16 residues. CDR3 region: CASSKAWREGYNEQFF. The CDR3 DNA reads as TGTGCCAGCAGCAAAGCGTGGAGGGAGGGGTACAATGAGCAGTTCTTC.

This chain connects TRBV7-2 to TRBJ2-3; D possibly corresponds to TRBD2 (6 bases). The CDR3 length is 15 residues. CDR1 and CDR2 (germline): SGHTA, FQGNSA. V dropped 1 base and J dropped 4 bases, with 12 bases sitting between them. As DNA, the CDR3 is TGTGCCAGCAGCTTAGTACTAGCTCCTCCAGATACGCAGTATTTT. As protein: CASSLVLAPPDTQYF.

This clonotype was detected ten times or more. The chain links TRBV6-5 to TRBJ2-7, with no clear D. With 5 bases removed from V and 6 bases from J, the gap between germline ends came to 14 bases. Germline assignment: CDR1 MNHEY and CDR2 SVGAGI. This CDR3 is 13 amino acids long. The CDR3 nucleotides read TGTGCCAGCAGTGTCACGTCGAGTGGCGAGCAGTACTTC. Amino acid sequence: CASSVTSSGEQYF.

This clonotype showed up many times. Sequence at one end of the junction differs from germline and may be a read error. The rearrangement uses TRBV4-1 and TRBJ2-3; D remains ambiguous. CDR1 is MGHRA and CDR2 is YSYEKL in the germline V gene. The CDR3 runs to 15 residues. The CDR3, as DNA: TGCGCCAGCACCCAAAGGGCAGTAATCACAGATACGCAGTATTTT. Its translation: CASTQRAVITDTQYF.

Only a few counts were recorded for this clonotype. The chain links TRBV7-9 to TRBJ2-7, with D uncertain. V lost 0 bases and J 7 bases, leaving 10 bases between the germline ends. The CDR3 spans 13 residues. Looked up from germline, CDR1 is SEHNR and CDR2 is FQNEAQ (reference sequence). Written as DNA, the CDR3 is TGTGCCAGCAGCTTAGCGTCGGCCTCAGAGCAGTACTTC. Its translation is CASSLASASEQYF.

This clonotype came up a few times. This sequence joins TRBV27 and TRBJ2-5, with 13 bases fitting TRBD2. CDR1 is MNHEY, CDR2 SMNVEV, per germline (reference sequence). The CDR3 has 16 amino acids. V dropped 9 bases and J dropped 4; count of bases not matched to a gene: 11. CDR3: CASHPGRLAGGETQYF. In DNA form, the CDR3 reads TGTGCCAGTCACCCCGGCAGACTAGCGGGAGGAGAGACCCAGTACTTC.

This clonotype was found many times. V is TRBV20-1 and J is TRBJ2-7, with D possibly TRBD2 on 6 matching bases. The CDR3 is 12 amino acids. Trimming took 6 bases from V and 2 from J, leaving 11 bases between them. Per the germline V gene, CDR1 is DFQATT and CDR2 is SNEGSKA (reference sequence). The CDR3 sequence: CSAPAGPYEQYF. CDR3 DNA: TGCAGTGCCCCAGCGGGCCCCTACGAGCAGTACTTC.

This clonotype was seen at least ten times. J is TRBJ2-1 and V is TRBV15; 7 nucleotides match TRBD2. Trimming removed 5 bases from V and 4 bases from J; junction bases left unmatched: 5. CDR3 length equals 14 residues. Germline CDR1 and CDR2: LNHNV and YYDKDF (reference sequence). CDR3: CATSSLAEYNEQFF. The CDR3 DNA is TGTGCCACCAGCTCCCTAGCGGAATACAATGAGCAGTTCTTC.

Concerning this clonotype: Since a much larger clone is just one base distant, this may be a read error. The rearrangement links TRBV24-1 to TRBJ2-2, with no clear D. The length of the CDR3 is 15 residues. CDR1 is KGHDR, CDR2 SFDVKD, per germline. The CDR3 loop reads CTTSDLTVNTGELFF. The CDR3 DNA follows: TGTACCACCAGTGATTTGACCGTTAACACCGGGGAGCTGTTTTTT.

This clonotype was detected a few times. The genes are TRBV14 and TRBJ2-7; maybe TRBD1 (5 bases). Germline V lookup: CDR1 SGHDN, CDR2 FVKESK. The CDR3 length is 14 residues. V shed 4 bases and J shed 0 bases, with 10 bases lying between them. This CDR3 is CASSRPTASYEQYF. The CDR3 nucleotides are TGTGCCAGCAGCCGCCCGACAGCCTCCTACGAGCAGTACTTC.

The chain combines TRBV29-1 with TRBJ2-7; a weak D match, TRBD2 (6 bases). The V end lost 4 bases, the J end lost 1 base, and 14 bases lay between the germline ends. The CDR3 has 14 residues. Germline CDR1 and CDR2: SQVTM and ANQGSEA. CDR3 DNA sequence: TGCAGCGTTGCTATTCCGGGACTGTCCTACGAGCAGTACTTC. Encoded protein: CSVAIPGLSYEQYF.

Only a few counts were recorded for this clonotype. This CDR3 reads CASSSTGEVSDEQFF. The CDR3 DNA sequence: TGTGCCAGCAGCTCCACAGGGGAGGTGAGCGATGAGCAGTTCTTC. The V call is TRBV5-4, the J call TRBJ2-1; a weak D match, TRBD1 (7 bases). V lost 3 bases, J lost 8 bases, and 18 bases lay in between. CDR1 and CDR2 from the germline V gene are SGHNT and YYREEE (reference sequence). The CDR3 sequence is 15 residues long.

The chain combines TRBV7-9 with TRBJ1-6; TRBD1 matches at 7 bases. V lost 4 bases, J lost 5 bases, and 8 bases stayed unmatched. From germline, CDR1 is SEHNR and CDR2 FQNEAQ (reference sequence). There are 16 residues in the CDR3. In DNA, the CDR3 is TGTGCCAGCAGCTCCGTGACAGGGAAGAATAATTCACCCCTCCACTTT. It yields the protein CASSSVTGKNNSPLHF.

This clonotype was recorded at least ten times. The chain combines TRBV15 with TRBJ2-2, with D unclear. Trimming took off 3 bases at V and 1 base at J, with 6 bases between the two ends. The CDR3 runs 14 residues. Germline V gene sequence: CDR1 LNHNV, CDR2 YYDKDF (reference sequence). The CDR3 reads CATSSPGNTGELFF. DNA for the CDR3: TGTGCCACCAGCAGCCCAGGGAACACCGGGGAGCTGTTTTTT.

This clonotype was counted ten times or more. The V and J genes are TRBV29-1 and TRBJ2-1; tentatively, D is TRBD2 (5 bases). Germline loops: CDR1 SQVTM, CDR2 ANQGSEA. The CDR3 is 14 residues long. V shed 3 bases and J shed 10 bases, with 19 bases lying between them. This chain's CDR3 is CSVDGRERVGEQFF. The DNA of the CDR3 is TGCAGCGTTGACGGACGGGAACGGGTAGGGGAGCAGTTCTTC.

This clonotype was detected only a few times. The V gene is TRBV5-1, the J gene TRBJ2-1; TRBD1 agrees at 12 bases. Germline V lookup: CDR1 SGHRS, CDR2 YFSETQ. This CDR3 region has 19 residues. V was pared by 4 bases and J by 0 bases, with 11 bases of the junction left unmatched. CDR3 in DNA: TGCGCCAGCAGCCCCATCCGGGACAGGGGGCCGTACTCCTACAATGAGCAGTTCTTC. Encoded protein: CASSPIRDRGPYSYNEQFF.

This clonotype was detected ten times or more. The CDR3 DNA is TGTGCCTGGAGCGGATATAGCAATCAGCCCCAGCATTTT. It codes for CAWSGYSNQPQHF. This rearrangement joins TRBV30 to TRBJ1-5; D is ambiguous. There are 13 residues in the CDR3. CDR1 is GTSNPN and CDR2 is SVGIG in the germline V gene (reference sequence). Trimming pared 3 bases from V and 0 bases from J, leaving 6 bases between. Looking up the rest from reference TRBV30 and TRBJ1-5 gives the full variable domain: SQTIHQWPATLVQPVGSPLSLECTVEGTSNPNLYWYRQAAGRGLQLLFYSVGIGQISSEVPQNLSASRPQDRQFILSSKKLLLSDSGFYLCAWSGYSNQPQHFGDGTRLSIL.

This clonotype was seen ten or more times. V gene TRBV20-1 combines with J gene TRBJ2-7; tentative D call: TRBD2 (5 bases). V lost 3 bases and J 6 bases, leaving 15 bases between the germline ends. CDR1 DFQATT and CDR2 SNEGSKA come from the germline V gene (reference sequence). The CDR3 sequence is 13 residues long. CDR3 sequence (DNA): TGCAGTGCTAGGGACCAGTGGACTTTCGAGCAGTACTTC. Translated, it gives CSARDQWTFEQYF.

The chain joins TRBV3-1 to TRBJ2-1; 7 bases line up with TRBD1. V dropped 4 bases and J dropped 5; count of bases not matched to a gene: 14. The CDR3 extends over 17 amino acids. CDR1 and CDR2 (germline): LGHDT, YNNKEL (reference sequence). This CDR3 is CASSLTLDRTSNNEQFF. DNA for the CDR3: TGTGCCAGCAGCCTTACCCTGGACAGGACATCGAACAATGAGCAGTTCTTC.

This clonotype occurred once. The chain employs TRBV19 and TRBJ2-6; no firm D call. The V end lost 4 bases, the J end lost 2 bases, and 15 bases lay between the germline ends. The CDR3 spans 17 residues. Per germline, CDR1 LNHDA and CDR2 SQIVND (reference sequence). The CDR3 coding sequence is TGTGCCAGTAGTAGACTCGGCTCGGGCGCTGGGGCCAACGTCCTGACTTTC. This gives the protein CASSRLGSGAGANVLTF. Using reference TRBV19 and TRBJ2-6 for the parts outside the CDR3, the full variable domain is DGGITQSPKYLFRKEGQNVTLSCEQNLNHDAMYWYRQDPGQGLRLIYYSQIVNDFQKGDIAEGYSVSREKKESFPLTVTSAQKNPTAFYLCASSRLGSGAGANVLTFGAGSRLTVL.

In this sample, this clonotype turned up a few times. The V and J genes are TRBV15 and TRBJ2-1; 9 nucleotides match TRBD2. The CDR3 contains 13 residues. Germline trimming cut 3 bases from V and 7 bases from J; bases unmatched to any gene: 1. The germline CDR1 and CDR2 sequences are LNHNV and YYDKDF (reference sequence). This CDR3 reads CATSSSGSNEQFF. CDR3 bases: TGTGCCACCAGCAGTAGCGGGAGTAATGAGCAGTTCTTC.